Listed below are T cell receptor beta chains from one sample, sequenced in a study of T-cell memory formation after mild COVID-19. TCRdb reprocessed the 5' RACE reads via MiXCR and lists one record per CDR3 protein. The table lists approximately 240,000 distinct CDR3 sequences, about a sixth of them singletons. The sequenced sample consisted of PBMCs or a T cell subset sorted from them (not recorded which). Source of these receptors: a man aged 18-30 years who had mild COVID-19 (a few samples of this study predate the infection). Cell type and time point are not known. The CDR3 runs from the conserved cysteine through the conserved F or W. The order of the fields is J gene, V gene, D gene, clone size, CDR3 protein, CDR3 DNA. A D gene is named only where the DNA matches it firmly. The size entry is marked missing in some rows and otherwise reads once, few, many or a size class.

J gene: TRBJ2-5
V gene: TRBV12-3/TRBV12-4
D gene: TRBD2
clone size: few
CDR3 protein: CASSWQAGVQETQYF
CDR3 DNA: TGTGCCAGCAGTTGGCAAGCGGGGGTCCAAGAGACCCAGTACTTC

J gene: TRBJ2-2
V gene: TRBV4-1
D gene: TRBD2
clone size: few
CDR3 protein: CASSLRASGSPGELFF
CDR3 DNA: TGCGCCAGCAGCCTCCGGGCTAGCGGGTCTCCCGGGGAGCTGTTTTTT

J gene: TRBJ2-5
V gene: TRBV9
D gene: NA
clone size: NA
CDR3 protein: CASSVADTGTQYF
CDR3 DNA: TGTGCCAGCAGCGTAGCGGACACGGGGACCCAGTACTTC

J gene: TRBJ1-1
V gene: TRBV7-9
D gene: TRBD1
clone size: few
CDR3 protein: CASSLAGQKAKAFF
CDR3 DNA: TGTGCCAGCAGCTTAGCGGGACAGAAAGCCAAAGCTTTCTTT

J gene: TRBJ2-1
V gene: TRBV5-1
D gene: NA
clone size: many
CDR3 protein: CASSLRGAPFNEQFF
CDR3 DNA: TGCGCCAGCAGCTTGCGGGGGGCCCCCTTCAATGAGCAGTTCTTC

J gene: TRBJ2-5
V gene: TRBV5-1
D gene: NA
clone size: NA
CDR3 protein: CASSPTPTGTQETQYF
CDR3 DNA: TGCGCCAGCAGCCCCACCCCGACAGGCACCCAAGAGACCCAGTACTTC

J gene: TRBJ2-5
V gene: TRBV12-3/TRBV12-4
D gene: TRBD2
clone size: many
CDR3 protein: CASSSYRLAGTETQYF
CDR3 DNA: TGTGCCAGCAGTTCGTACCGACTAGCGGGGACAGAGACCCAGTACTTC

J gene: TRBJ1-2
V gene: TRBV20-1
D gene: NA
clone size: NA
CDR3 protein: CSARAESNYGYTF
CDR3 DNA: TGCAGTGCTAGGGCCGAATCTAACTATGGCTACACCTTC

J gene: TRBJ2-2
V gene: TRBV7-3
D gene: TRBD2
clone size: NA
CDR3 protein: CASSLTSRLAASTGELFF
CDR3 DNA: TGTGCCAGCAGCTTAACGAGCCGCCTAGCGGCCAGCACCGGGGAGCTGTTTTTT

J gene: TRBJ1-2
V gene: TRBV5-5
D gene: TRBD1
clone size: few
CDR3 protein: CASTLAPGGGYTF
CDR3 DNA: TGTGCCAGCACCCTCGCCCCAGGGGGAGGCTACACCTTC

J gene: TRBJ1-2
V gene: TRBV29-1
D gene: TRBD1
clone size: NA
CDR3 protein: CSEGGDYGYTF
CDR3 DNA: TGCAGCGAAGGGGGCGACTATGGCTACACCTTC

J gene: TRBJ2-7
V gene: TRBV5-1
D gene: NA
clone size: many
CDR3 protein: CASSPQGTYEQYF
CDR3 DNA: TGCGCCAGCAGCCCTCAGGGGACCTACGAGCAGTACTTC

J gene: TRBJ2-3
V gene: TRBV4-3
D gene: NA
clone size: NA
CDR3 protein: CASSQTRTTDTQYF
CDR3 DNA: TGCGCCAGCAGCCAGACTAGGACCACAGATACGCAGTATTTT

J gene: TRBJ2-4
V gene: TRBV20-1
D gene: TRBD1
clone size: few
CDR3 protein: CSAPRGTAKNIQYF
CDR3 DNA: TGCAGTGCTCCCAGGGGGACCGCCAAAAACATTCAGTACTTC

J gene: TRBJ2-7
V gene: TRBV7-2
D gene: TRBD2
clone size: few
CDR3 protein: CASSPGLAGGSGQYF
CDR3 DNA: TGTGCCAGCAGCCCAGGACTAGCGGGGGGCTCCGGGCAGTACTTC

J gene: TRBJ2-1
V gene: TRBV7-2
D gene: NA
clone size: NA
CDR3 protein: CASSLAGGPWAEQFF
CDR3 DNA: TGTGCCAGCAGCTTAGCGGGGGGCCCGTGGGCTGAGCAGTTCTTC

J gene: TRBJ2-7
V gene: TRBV5-5
D gene: NA
clone size: NA
CDR3 protein: CASSLTRFYEQYF
CDR3 DNA: TGTGCCAGCAGCTTGACACGTTTCTACGAGCAGTACTTC

J gene: TRBJ2-2
V gene: TRBV11-2
D gene: NA
clone size: NA
CDR3 protein: CASRVSGQTTGELFF
CDR3 DNA: TGTGCCAGCAGGGTGAGCGGGCAGACCACCGGGGAGCTGTTTTTT

J gene: TRBJ2-3
V gene: TRBV7-2
D gene: NA
clone size: NA
CDR3 protein: CASSLDLGSTDTQYF
CDR3 DNA: TGTGCCAGCAGCTTAGATCTCGGGAGCACAGATACGCAGTATTTT

J gene: TRBJ1-2
V gene: TRBV24-1
D gene: NA
clone size: NA
CDR3 protein: CATSDALGGYTF
CDR3 DNA: TGTGCCACCAGTGATGCCTTGGGCGGCTACACCTTC

J gene: TRBJ2-3
V gene: TRBV10-3
D gene: TRBD1
clone size: few
CDR3 protein: CAISGDRADTQYF
CDR3 DNA: TGTGCCATCAGCGGCGACAGGGCAGATACGCAGTATTTT

J gene: TRBJ1-1
V gene: TRBV18
D gene: NA
clone size: NA
CDR3 protein: CASSPQAGTEAFF
CDR3 DNA: TGTGCCAGCTCACCACAAGCGGGAACTGAAGCTTTCTTT

J gene: TRBJ2-3
V gene: TRBV9
D gene: NA
clone size: NA
CDR3 protein: CASSVGGGPDTQYF
CDR3 DNA: TGTGCCAGCAGCGTAGGAGGAGGGCCAGATACGCAGTATTTT

J gene: TRBJ1-3
V gene: TRBV11-2
D gene: NA
clone size: NA
CDR3 protein: CASSSRTGNSGNTIYF
CDR3 DNA: TGTGCCAGCAGCTCCAGGACGGGGAACTCTGGAAACACCATATATTTT

J gene: TRBJ1-3
V gene: TRBV4-2
D gene: NA
clone size: few
CDR3 protein: CASSQEPSVGNTIYF
CDR3 DNA: TGTGCCAGCAGCCAAGAACCTTCAGTTGGGAACACCATATATTTT

J gene: TRBJ2-3
V gene: TRBV3-1
D gene: TRBD2
clone size: many
CDR3 protein: CASSQKGLAGGLRTDTQYF
CDR3 DNA: TGTGCCAGCAGCCAAAAGGGACTAGCGGGGGGCCTTCGAACAGATACGCAGTATTTT

J gene: TRBJ1-1
V gene: TRBV7-2
D gene: TRBD1
clone size: NA
CDR3 protein: CASSLWDRGNTEAFF
CDR3 DNA: TGTGCCAGCAGCCTTTGGGACAGGGGGAACACTGAAGCTTTCTTT

J gene: TRBJ1-1
V gene: TRBV5-1
D gene: NA
clone size: NA
CDR3 protein: CATQDTPNTEAFF
CDR3 DNA: TGCGCCACCCAAGACACCCCGAACACTGAAGCTTTCTTT

J gene: TRBJ1-3
V gene: TRBV19
D gene: NA
clone size: NA
CDR3 protein: CASSIENRRSGNTIYF
CDR3 DNA: TGTGCCAGTAGTATAGAGAACCGACGCTCTGGAAACACCATATATTTT

J gene: TRBJ1-1
V gene: TRBV12-3/TRBV12-4
D gene: NA
clone size: many
CDR3 protein: CASRSGTNTEAFF
CDR3 DNA: TGTGCCAGCAGGAGTGGGACGAACACTGAAGCTTTCTTT

J gene: TRBJ2-2
V gene: TRBV6-5
D gene: TRBD2
clone size: few
CDR3 protein: CASTREGVYPGELFF
CDR3 DNA: TGTGCCAGCACCCGGGAGGGCGTGTATCCCGGGGAGCTGTTTTTT

J gene: TRBJ2-1
V gene: TRBV7-2
D gene: TRBD2
clone size: few
CDR3 protein: CASSSPPAGGRSEQFF
CDR3 DNA: TGTGCCAGCAGCTCCCCCCCAGCGGGGGGTCGCAGTGAGCAGTTCTTC

J gene: TRBJ1-3
V gene: TRBV19
D gene: TRBD1
clone size: many
CDR3 protein: CASSIQGDGNTIYF
CDR3 DNA: TGTGCCAGTAGTATCCAGGGGGACGGAAACACCATATATTTT